One and the same sample provided the 30 T cell receptor beta chains below, sequenced in a study of esophageal squamous cell carcinoma under preoperative chemotherapy. Indicated time point: before preoperative PTX-NDP chemotherapy. TCRdb used MiXCR to reprocess the PCR reads, holding one entry per CDR3 protein. The table has tens of thousands of distinct CDR3 sequences, approximately 50% seen once; the top ten hold around 12%. The sample was gathered from a patient given preoperative chemotherapy. The receptors were gathered from a human donor with esophageal squamous cell carcinoma. The donor label of this sample is uncertain.

This clonotype was counted a few times. V and J are TRBV6-1 and TRBJ1-2; 7 nucleotides line up with TRBD1. CDR1 and CDR2 from the germline V gene are MNHNS and SASEGT. This CDR3 spans 13 amino acids. The V gene end was trimmed by 6 bases and the J gene end by 8 bases; junction bases not matched to a gene: 9. The CDR3 loop reads CASSFYRGDGYTF. The CDR3 region has the DNA TGTGCCAGCAGCTTTTACAGGGGAGACGGCTACACCTTC.

As to this clonotype: Relative to the germline gene, one junction end is altered; a read error may explain this. The V gene is TRBV7-3, the J gene TRBJ2-5, with D possibly matching TRBD2 (8 bases). The CDR3 is 18 amino acids. Germline assignment: CDR1 SGHTA and CDR2 FQGTGA. This CDR3 is CASSCKGAGGSNPETQYF. CDR3 nucleotide sequence: TGTGCCAGCAGCTGTAAGGGGGCGGGGGGCAGTAACCCAGAGACCCAGTATTTC.

The CDR3 spells CASSPEGHGETQYF. As DNA, the CDR3 is TGCGCCAGCAGCCCAGAGGGACACGGTGAGACCCAGTACTTC. The chain recombines TRBV4-1 with TRBJ2-5, with D possibly being TRBD1 (6 bases). The CDR3 loop spans 14 amino acids. CDR1 is MGHRA, CDR2 YSYEKL, per germline. The V gene lost 4 bases and the J gene lost 5 bases, with 14 bases spanning the gap.

The CDR3 loop reads CSANIAGVGETQYF. The CDR3 nucleotides are TGCAGTGCCAACATAGCGGGAGTCGGCGAGACCCAGTACTTC. The chain recombines TRBV20-1 with TRBJ2-5, with 9 bases aligning to TRBD2. The CDR3 has 14 residues. Trimming took 6 bases from V and 5 from J; bases not matched to a gene: 10. Germline V lookup: CDR1 DFQATT, CDR2 SNEGSKA (reference sequence).

Concerning this clonotype: A junction end diverges from the germline sequence, so it may reflect a read error. V gene TRBV7-2 combines with J gene TRBJ2-5, with TRBD2 as a possible D gene (5 bases). The CDR3 contains 13 residues. Per the germline V gene, CDR1 is SGHTA and CDR2 is FQGNSA. The DNA of the CDR3 is TGTGCCAGCAGCTGTACTAGTTCGGAGACCCGGCTCTTC. This codes for CASSCTSSETRLF.

Turning to this clonotype: One end of the junction is discordant with germline, which a read error may explain. V is TRBV7-2 and J is TRBJ2-3; no clear D gene. The CDR3 runs 14 residues. The germline gives CDR1 SGHTA, CDR2 FQGNSA. The CDR3 loop reads CASSADGPADTQYF. DNA for the CDR3: TGTGCGAGCAGCGCAGACGGTCCCGCAGATACCCAGTATTTC.

Worth noting for this clonotype: The junction departs from germline at one end; a sequencing error may be responsible. The V call is TRBV7-2, the J call TRBJ2-3; D is possibly TRBD2 (7 bases). The CDR3 runs to 12 residues. Looked up from germline, CDR1 is SGHTA and CDR2 is FQGNSA. CDR3 amino acids: CASSLAGGAQFF. CDR3 nucleotide sequence: TGTGCCAGCAGCTTAGCGGGGGGGGCGCAGTTTTTT.

J is TRBJ2-7 and V is TRBV6-1; D unclear. The CDR3 is made up of 11 amino acids. Trimming removed 6 bases at V and 7 bases at J, with 10 bases between. The V gene's germline CDR1 is MNHNS and CDR2 SASEGT. The CDR3 DNA sequence: TGTGCCAGCAGCGAATTTCGTGAGCAGTACTTC. This codes for CASSEFREQYF.

V is TRBV7-2 and J is TRBJ2-1; the D call may be TRBD1 or TRBD2 (5 bases each). This CDR3 contains 15 residues. Per germline, CDR1 SGHTA and CDR2 FQGNSA. V lost 1 base to trimming and J lost 9 bases, with 16 bases between them. The CDR3 here is CASSLDLAGTGEQFF. The CDR3 DNA is TGTGCCAGCAGCTTAGACCTAGCAGGGACGGGTGAGCAGTTCTTC.

V usage is TRBV7-3 and J usage is TRBJ2-3; D gene uncertain. CDR1 and CDR2 from the germline V gene are SGHTA and FQGTGA. The CDR3 is made up of 13 amino acids. The ends were cut back, 3 bases at V and 6 bases at J, with 10 bases in the middle. The DNA of the CDR3 is TGTGCCAGCAGCTTGTTTCGAGCGGATACGCAGTATTTT. Its protein product is CASSLFRADTQYF.

A single count supports this clonotype. This chain uses TRBV4-1 with TRBJ2-3; a weak D match, TRBD2 (6 bases). Trimming shortened V by 0 bases and J by 11 bases, and 21 bases separated the two germline ends. The CDR3 loop spans 16 amino acids. Germline V lookup: CDR1 MGHRA, CDR2 YSYEKL. CDR3 DNA: TGCGCCAGCAGCCAAGAGGACGGGAGTCTTGCCGGTGAGCAGTATTTT. Translating gives CASSQEDGSLAGEQYF.

On this clonotype itself: Germline and junction disagree at one end, which may indicate a read error. The chain has TRBV6-1 and TRBJ2-2, with a possible D match to TRBD2 (5 bases). Looked up from germline, CDR1 is MNHNS and CDR2 is SASEGT. The CDR3 contains 15 residues. The CDR3 here is CASSHGQVSTGELYF. CDR3 sequence (DNA): TGTGCCAGCAGCCACGGGCAGGTGAGCACCGGGGAGCTGTATTTT.

In its sample, this clonotype ranks as large. V gene TRBV7-2 combines with J gene TRBJ2-3; 9 bases are a match to TRBD2. V was pared by 5 bases and J by 4 bases, with 7 bases of the junction left unmatched. The CDR3 extends over 15 amino acids. Germline V CDR1 and CDR2: SGHTA, FQGNSA. In DNA, the CDR3 is TGTGCCAGCAGCACCGGGACTAGCTCGGCAGATACGCAGTATTTT. It is translated as CASSTGTSSADTQYF.

This chain links TRBV6-1 with TRBJ2-1; D is unresolved. CDR3 length equals 11 residues. V lost 7 bases, J lost 8 bases, and 9 bases lay in between. Germline V lookup: CDR1 MNHNS, CDR2 SASEGT. CDR3 residues: CASKRKDEQFF. As DNA, the CDR3 is TGTGCCAGCAAACGTAAGGATGAGCAGTTCTTC.

This clonotype has ten or more counts. The V call is TRBV7-6, the J call TRBJ2-5; no firm D call. From germline, CDR1 is SGHVS and CDR2 FNYEAQ. The CDR3 loop spans 15 amino acids. V was cut by 4 bases and J by 0 bases, with 12 bases left in between. CDR3 sequence (DNA): TGTGCCAGCAGCTCGGTTACGACGGACCAAGAGACCCAGTACTTC. Translated, it gives CASSSVTTDQETQYF.

With respect to this clonotype: One end of the junction is discordant with germline, which a read error may explain. The rearrangement uses TRBV7-6 and TRBJ2-5; D is undetermined. Per germline, CDR1 SGHVS and CDR2 FNYEAQ. This CDR3 has 14 amino acids. The CDR3 protein is CASSLDGHQEVQTF. The CDR3, as DNA: TGTGCCAGCAGCTTAGACGGGCACCAAGAGGTCCAGACTTTC. Based on the CDR3 plus reference TRBV7-6 and TRBJ2-5, the full variable domain is GAGVSQSPRYKVTKRGQDVALRCDPISGHVSLYWYRQALGQGPEFLTYFNYEAQQDKSGLPNDRFSAERPEGSISTLTIQRTEQRDSAMYRCASSLDGHQEVQTFGPGTRLLVL.

This clonotype was counted a few times. The rearrangement uses TRBV7-8 and TRBJ2-1, with TRBD2 identical over 9 bases. Per the germline V gene, CDR1 is SGHVS and CDR2 is FQNEAQ. J lost 6 bases, V lost 7 bases, and 10 bases had no gene match. The CDR3 extends over 15 amino acids. In nucleotides, the CDR3 is TGTGCCAGCAACAAACTAGCGGGCTTTACCAATGAGCAGTTCTTC. It translates to CASNKLAGFTNEQFF.

As for this clonotype: Without the conserved terminal phenylalanine or tryptophan, this CDR3 likely stems from a read error. The limits of the CDR3 on the DNA are not certain, so only TCRdb's listed CDR3 is given. The V call is TRBV7-2, the J call TRBJ2-6; the table's D call, TRBD2, was not checked against the DNA. With termini counted, the CDR3 has 20 amino acids. From germline, CDR1 is SGHTA and CDR2 FQGNSA. This chain's CDR3 is CASSLTSWPGTTTDTQYFGP.

CDR3 DNA: TGTGCCAGCAGCTCGGCTACGAGGAAAGAGACCCAGTACTTC. Translating gives CASSSATRKETQYF. V is TRBV7-8 and J is TRBJ2-5; D is ambiguous. CDR1 and CDR2 from the germline V gene are SGHVS and FQNEAQ. Trimming took off 4 bases at V and 3 bases at J, with 12 bases between the two ends. This CDR3 contains 14 residues. The full variable domain, in which reference TRBV7-8 and TRBJ2-5 provide the parts outside the CDR3, is GAGVSQSPRYKVAKRGQDVALRCDPISGHVSLFWYQQALGQGPEFLTYFQNEAQLDKSGLPSDRFFAERPEGSVSTLKIQRTQQEDSAVYLCASSSATRKETQYFGPGTRLLVL.

The genes are TRBV7-2 and TRBJ2-3; maybe TRBD2 (5 bases). The DNA end favors TRBJ2-1, so the J call may be wrong. The CDR3 contains 13 residues. CDR1 and CDR2 (germline): SGHTA, FQGNSA. The CDR3 protein is CASSLEFGDEQFF. CDR3 bases: TGTGCCAGCAGCTTAGAGTTCGGGGATGAGCAGTTCTTC.

This clonotype was detected a few times. The chain employs TRBV7-2 and TRBJ2-3, with a possible D match to TRBD2 (6 bases). CDR3 length: 15 residues. CDR1 SGHTA and CDR2 FQGNSA come from the germline V gene. The ends were cut back, 1 base at V and 0 bases at J, with 8 bases in the middle. CDR3 bases: TGTGCCAGCAGCTTAGGAAGCGGGAGCACAGATACGCAGTATTTT. Encoded protein: CASSLGSGSTDTQYF.

The table lists this clonotype with a few counts. The V gene is TRBV24-1, the J gene TRBJ2-3, with 13 bases that match TRBD2. This CDR3 region has 16 residues. Germline V lookup: CDR1 KGHDR, CDR2 SFDVKD. J was trimmed by 6 bases and V by 3 bases; bases with no gene match: 5. CDR3 sequence (DNA): TGTGCCACCAGTGATACGACTAGCGGGAGGCAGGATACGCAGTATTTT. It encodes CATSDTTSGRQDTQYF.

In this sample, this clonotype turned up a few times. A much larger clone is a single base away; this may be a read error. This chain uses TRBV6-1 with TRBJ2-1, with D maybe TRBD1 (5 bases). The J call may be mistaken, given a closer DNA end match to TRBJ2-7. This CDR3 comprises 11 residues. Germline V gene lookup returns CDR1 MNHNS and CDR2 SASEGT. The CDR3 here is CASKGYNEQYF. CDR3 sequence (DNA): TGTGCCAGCAAGGGGTACAATGAGCAGTACTTC.

This clonotype was counted once. One end of the junction is discordant with germline, which a read error may explain. CDR3 residues: CASRPQGGRATNIQYF. CDR3 bases: TGTGCCAGCCGCCCACAGGGGGGGAGAGCCACAAACATTCAGTACTTT. J is TRBJ2-3 and V is TRBV7-2, with D perhaps TRBD1 (8 bases). The CDR3 covers 16 residues. Looked up from germline, CDR1 is SGHTA and CDR2 is FQGNSA.

The table lists this clonotype with many counts. The V gene is TRBV11-2, the J gene TRBJ2-5, with 7 bases that match TRBD2. Trimming removed 5 bases from V and 11 bases from J; junction bases left unmatched: 14. This CDR3 contains 14 residues. The germline V gene encodes CDR1 SGHAT and CDR2 FQNNGV. The CDR3 region is CASSALAMAREQYF. CDR3 sequence (DNA): TGTGCCAGCAGCGCCCTAGCTATGGCGCGGGAGCAGTACTTC. Full variable domain (missing parts from reference TRBV11-2 and TRBJ2-5): EAGVAQSPRYKIIEKRQSVAFWCNPISGHATLYWYQQILGQGPKLLIQFQNNGVVDDSQLPKDRFSAERLKGVDSTLKIQPAKLEDSAVYLCASSALAMAREQYFGPGTRLLVL.

This clonotype was detected a few times. This rearrangement joins TRBV15 to TRBJ1-2, with D perhaps TRBD1 (5 bases). This CDR3 is built from 14 residues. CDR1 is LNHNV and CDR2 is YYDKDF in the germline V gene (reference sequence). Trimming shortened V by 2 bases and J by 4 bases, and 11 bases separated the two germline ends. The CDR3 reads CATSRQGIGYGYTF. The CDR3 DNA reads as TGTGCCACCAGCAGACAGGGTATCGGCTATGGCTACACCTTC.

This clonotype was seen repeatedly, ten times or more. The rearrangement joins TRBV12-3 or TRBV12-4 to TRBJ2-1; tentative D call: TRBD2 (6 bases). This CDR3 is built from 15 residues. V lost 6 bases, J lost 2 bases, and 14 bases lay in between. In nucleotides, the CDR3 is TGTGCCAGCAGCCCTGGGAGCGGGCCCTACAATGAGCAGTTCTTC. As protein: CASSPGSGPYNEQFF.

The table lists this clonotype with a few counts. This rearrangement joins TRBV7-3 to TRBJ2-3; 10 nucleotides align to TRBD2. This CDR3 has 15 amino acids. V was pared by 4 bases and J by 4 bases, with 5 bases of the junction left unmatched. Germline lookup yields CDR1 SGHTA and CDR2 FQGTGA. The CDR3 DNA reads as TGTGCCAGCAGCTCTTCAGCGGGGGGGTCAGATACGCAGTATTTT. Translation: CASSSSAGGSDTQYF. The complete variable domain, with remaining parts taken from reference TRBV7-3 and TRBJ2-3, reads GAGVSQTPSNKVTEKGKYVELRCDPISGHTALYWYRQSLGQGPEFLIYFQGTGAADDSGLPNDRFFAVRPEGSVSTLKIQRTERGDSAVYLCASSSSAGGSDTQYFGPGTRLTVL.

CDR3 coding DNA: TGTGCCGGGGGCACGGGCGGCCTAGCCCAAGACACCCAGTACTTC. Its protein product is CAGGTGGLAQDTQYF. The chain links TRBV7-8 to TRBJ2-4; D may be TRBD1 (6 bases). The CDR3 length is 15 residues. From germline, CDR1 is SGHVS and CDR2 FQNEAQ. The V end was cut by 11 bases, the J end by 13 bases, with 30 bases between.

J is TRBJ2-5 and V is TRBV15; D is perhaps TRBD2 (6 bases). CDR1 is LNHNV and CDR2 is YYDKDF in the germline V gene (reference sequence). CDR3 size: 14 residues. V was cut by 0 bases and J by 6 bases, with 11 bases left in between. The CDR3 loop is CATSRDRGGKTQYF. As DNA, the CDR3 is TGTGCCACCAGCAGAGATCGAGGCGGGAAGACCCAGTACTTC.